This TCR beta chain was sequenced for a study of T cells in narcolepsy (dated 2018 in TCRdb). Regarding the research as a whole: Patients with narcolepsy type 1 or type 2 (NT1, NT2) were enrolled in the study together with healthy control donors. The study sought autoreactive T cells targeting hypocretin neuron self-antigens (hypocretin, TRIB2) in narcolepsy patients, using TCR Vbeta sequencing to track clonotypes in blood and CSF. General conclusions and limits of the study: Plots that compared CSF and blood CD4+ T cell clonotypes from the same patient highlighted HCRT-specific and TRIB2-specific autoreactive clonotypes. Certain blood memory CD4+ repertoires from patients and controls had no sequences that matched autoreactive T cell clones. According to the report, autoreactive clonotypes were detected serially in the blood of the same patients and of different patients, but not in healthy controls. Patients and controls had comparable numbers of sequenced blood memory CD4+ clonotypes, averaging about 40,000 and 33,000, respectively.

Libraries were made using the immunoSEQ multiplex PCR assay. The table comes from immuneACCESS by way of TCRdb, which keeps in-frame sequences with V and J called. Part of the clones is missing from these tables; in studies checked, under half for an unresolved V gene and the rest for unknown reasons. The sample yields 25,000 or so clones; 65% to 90% were counted once. Together, the top ten hold approximately 10% of the sample. The germline V gene sets CDR1 to KGHSH and CDR2 to LQKENI. Compared with germline, V lacks 3 bases and J lacks 8 bases; bases without a gene match: 17. The CDR3 contains 19 residues, cysteine and phenylalanine counted. The CDR3 DNA has 57 bases and is translated from base 1. For TCR Vbeta sequencing, memory CD4+ T cells were sorted ex vivo from the peripheral blood of both healthy controls and narcolepsy patients. For this clone: Its antigen has not been determined. The record has no base qualities; no much larger clone is one base away. Distinct nucleotide sequences in the sample also encode this CDR3.

This clonotype was obtained from a human donor in good health. In this chain, TRBV18 is recombined with TRBJ2-1; TRBD2 aligns with 12 central bases. The sample was memory (CD45RA-) CD4+ T cells from blood. The intended sense of this specimen's cell subset or site label: memory T cells sorted ex vivo from peripheral blood. The sequenced DNA: TGTGCCAGCTCACCGGACTTCCAGACTAGCGGGAGAACTTGGGATGAGCAGTTCTTC. This translates into CASSPDFQTSGRTWDEQFF.